The rows below give T cell receptor beta chains drawn from one sample of a study of shared clonotypes between healthy human individuals. The repertoire was sequenced with immunoSEQ multiplex PCR; TCRdb's copy has only in-frame clones and lacks some. The table records 75,000 to 100,000 clones, around half of them present only once. The specimen was PBMCs. The receptor set was obtained from a woman aged 40-49 years in good health. Some clones in this sample may be carry-over from other donors' samples. Both conserved end residues are part of each CDR3. A D gene is named only where the DNA matches it firmly. For some rows the clone size is stated as once, few or many, or as a class when expanded; others skip it.

V	D	size	J	CDR3	DNA
TRBV7-8	-	-	TRBJ1-5	CASSESLLSNQPQHF	TGTGCCAGCAGCGAATCTTTGTTGAGTAATCAGCCCCAGCATTTT
TRBV5-1	-	few	TRBJ2-3	CASSLVGAGLGDTQYF	TGCGCCAGCAGCTTGGTGGGGGCGGGATTGGGAGATACGCAGTATTTT
TRBV7-3	TRBD2	once	TRBJ2-1	CASSSSGASGPNEQFF	TGTGCCAGCAGCTCCTCCGGGGCTAGCGGGCCCAATGAGCAGTTCTTC
TRBV27	TRBD1	-	TRBJ2-7	CASSPRQGYEQYF	TGTGCCAGCAGTCCCCGACAGGGTTACGAGCAGTACTTC
TRBV5-1	TRBD1	few	TRBJ2-2	CASSWDSTTGELFF	TGCGCCAGCAGCTGGGACAGTACAACCGGGGAGCTGTTTTTT
TRBV5-3	-	-	TRBJ2-2	CASSQGTNTGELFF	TGCGCCAGCAGCCAAGGGACTAACACCGGGGAGCTGTTTTTT
TRBV29-1	TRBD1	-	TRBJ2-2	CSGGDRGPTGELFF	TGCAGCGGAGGGGACAGGGGGCCCACCGGGGAGCTGTTTTTT
TRBV27	-	few	TRBJ1-2	CASSQSTADGYTF	TGTGCCAGCAGTCAATCGACAGCAGATGGCTACACCTTC
TRBV21-1	-	few	TRBJ1-2	CASSPRLNCNYGYTF	TGTGCCAGCAGCCCGCGCTTAAATTGCAACTATGGCTACACCTTC
TRBV6-1	TRBD1	-	TRBJ2-3	CASTGGTGTDTQYF	TGTGCCAGCACAGGGGGCACTGGCACAGATACGCAGTATTTT
TRBV5-6	-	few	TRBJ1-1	CASSLSDSLNTEAFF	TGTGCCAGCAGCTTGAGTGACAGCTTGAACACTGAAGCTTTCTTT
TRBV19	TRBD1	-	TRBJ2-7	CATGQGTYEQYF	TGTGCCACCGGACAGGGAACCTACGAGCAGTACTTC
TRBV5-1	-	-	TRBJ2-5	CASSLGGGAETQYF	TGCGCCAGCAGCTTGGGGGGCGGCGCAGAGACCCAGTACTTC
TRBV7-8	-	few	TRBJ1-2	CASSSRENGGYTF	TGTGCCAGCAGCTCGAGGGAAAACGGTGGCTACACCTTC
TRBV25-1	-	many	TRBJ2-3	CASSLRVTDTQYF	TGTGCCAGCAGTCTGCGGGTCACAGATACGCAGTATTTT
TRBV5-1	TRBD2	few	TRBJ2-5	CASSLGLAGAGAQYF	TGCGCCAGCAGCTTGGGACTAGCGGGGGCCGGGGCCCAGTACTTC
TRBV28	TRBD2	-	TRBJ2-7	CAGGDAAGNYEQYF	TGTGCCGGGGGGGACGCTGCAGGGAACTACGAGCAGTACTTC
TRBV30	-	-	TRBJ1-2	CAWSVFQAGYTF	TGTGCCTGGAGTGTATTTCAGGCTGGCTACACCTTC
TRBV28	-	-	TRBJ1-4	CASSLLNEKLFF	TGTGCCAGCAGTTTACTTAATGAAAAACTGTTTTTT
TRBV29-1	-	-	TRBJ1-4	CSVGRRSEKLFF	TGCAGCGTGGGACGTAGGAGTGAAAAACTGTTTTTT
TRBV18	-	-	TRBJ1-3	CASSPGSSGNTIYF	TGTGCCAGCTCACCAGGGTCGTCTGGAAACACCATATATTTT
TRBV30	-	few	TRBJ1-4	CAWRQGTEKLFF	TGTGCCTGGAGACAGGGCACTGAAAAACTGTTTTTT
TRBV6-5	-	once	TRBJ2-7	CASSSRGFSSYEQYF	TGTGCCAGCAGTTCCAGGGGCTTTAGCTCCTACGAGCAGTACTTC
TRBV10-2	TRBD2	-	TRBJ2-7	CASSESPLVEGLASSYEQYF	TGCGCCAGCAGTGAGTCCCCTTTAGTTGAGGGACTAGCGAGCTCCTACGAGCAGTACTTC
TRBV28	TRBD2	-	TRBJ2-1	CASSPPGSGTNEQFF	TGTGCCAGCAGTCCGCCGGGTAGCGGGACGAATGAGCAGTTCTTC
TRBV5-6	-	many	TRBJ2-3	CASRLVPDDTQYF	TGTGCCAGCAGACTCGTACCGGATGATACGCAGTATTTT
TRBV5-1	TRBD1	-	TRBJ2-5	CASSLGGQAGFETQYF	TGCGCCAGCAGCTTGGGGGGACAGGCAGGATTCGAGACCCAGTACTTC
TRBV5-8	TRBD2	-	TRBJ2-3	CASTPGDYSGRRADTQYF	TGTGCCAGCACCCCTGGAGACTATAGCGGGAGGCGCGCAGATACGCAGTATTTT
TRBV10-3	TRBD1	few	TRBJ1-3	CAISPGQALSGNTIYF	TGTGCCATCAGTCCGGGACAGGCCCTTTCTGGAAACACCATATATTTT
TRBV14	-	-	TRBJ2-7	CASSPLWGRLGSYEQYF	TGTGCCAGCAGCCCCCTTTGGGGACGGCTGGGCTCCTACGAGCAGTACTTC
TRBV4-2	TRBD2	-	TRBJ2-5	CASSQEREGVETQYF	TGTGCCAGCAGCCAAGAGCGGGAGGGAGTAGAGACCCAGTACTTC
TRBV25-1	-	-	TRBJ2-1	CASRVTRGFWRFF	TGTGCCAGCAGAGTGACTAGAGGTTTCTGGAGGTTCTTC